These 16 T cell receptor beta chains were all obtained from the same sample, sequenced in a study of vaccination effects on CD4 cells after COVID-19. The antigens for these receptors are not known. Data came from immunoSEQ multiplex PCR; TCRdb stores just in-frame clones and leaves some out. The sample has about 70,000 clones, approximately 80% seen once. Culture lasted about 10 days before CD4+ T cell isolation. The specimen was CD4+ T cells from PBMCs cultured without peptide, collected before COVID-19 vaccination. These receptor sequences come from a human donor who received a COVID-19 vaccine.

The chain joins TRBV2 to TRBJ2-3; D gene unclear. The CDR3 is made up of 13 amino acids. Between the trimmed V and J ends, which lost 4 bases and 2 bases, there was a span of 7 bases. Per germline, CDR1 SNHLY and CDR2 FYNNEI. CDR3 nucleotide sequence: TGTGCCAGCAGTGCTCTTTTCACAGATACGCAGTATTTT. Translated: CASSALFTDTQYF.

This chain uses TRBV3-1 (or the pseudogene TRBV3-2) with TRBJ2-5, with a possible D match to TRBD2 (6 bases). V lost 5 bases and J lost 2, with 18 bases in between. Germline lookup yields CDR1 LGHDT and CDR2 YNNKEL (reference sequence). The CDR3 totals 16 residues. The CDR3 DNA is TGTGCCAGCAGCTTCACCAACGGACTACCTCAAGAGACCCAGTACTTC. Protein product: CASSFTNGLPQETQYF.

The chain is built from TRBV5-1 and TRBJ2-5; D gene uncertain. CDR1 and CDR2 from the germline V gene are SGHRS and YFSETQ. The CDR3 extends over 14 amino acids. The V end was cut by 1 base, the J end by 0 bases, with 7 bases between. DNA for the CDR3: TGCGCCAGCAGCTTGACCGCCAACCAAGAGACCCAGTACTTC. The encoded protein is CASSLTANQETQYF.

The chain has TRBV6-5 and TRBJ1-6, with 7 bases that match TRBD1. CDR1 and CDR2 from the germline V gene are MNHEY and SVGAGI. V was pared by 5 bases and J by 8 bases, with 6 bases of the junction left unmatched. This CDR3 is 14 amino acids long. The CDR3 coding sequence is TGTGCCAGCAGTACGGGACAGCCCTATTCACCCCTCCACTTT. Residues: CASSTGQPYSPLHF.

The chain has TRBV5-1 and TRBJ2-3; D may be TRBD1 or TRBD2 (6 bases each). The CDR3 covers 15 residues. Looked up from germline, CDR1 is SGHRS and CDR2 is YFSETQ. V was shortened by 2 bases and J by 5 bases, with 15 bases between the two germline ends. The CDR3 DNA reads TGCGCCAGCAGCTTCTTGGGGGGCCAAAAAGATACGCAGTATTTT. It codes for CASSFLGGQKDTQYF. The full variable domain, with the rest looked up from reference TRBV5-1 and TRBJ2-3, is KAGVTQTPRYLIKTRGQQVTLSCSPISGHRSVSWYQQTPGQGLQFLFEYFSETQRNKGNFPGRFSGRQFSNSRSEMNVSTLELGDSALYLCASSFLGGQKDTQYFGPGTRLTVL.

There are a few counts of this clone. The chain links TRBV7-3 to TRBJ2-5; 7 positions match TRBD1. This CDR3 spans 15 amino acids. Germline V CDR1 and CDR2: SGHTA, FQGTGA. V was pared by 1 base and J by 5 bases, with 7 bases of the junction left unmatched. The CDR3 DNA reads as TGTGCCAGCAGCTTAAACAAGGGGGCAGGGGAGACCCAGTACTTC. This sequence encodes CASSLNKGAGETQYF.

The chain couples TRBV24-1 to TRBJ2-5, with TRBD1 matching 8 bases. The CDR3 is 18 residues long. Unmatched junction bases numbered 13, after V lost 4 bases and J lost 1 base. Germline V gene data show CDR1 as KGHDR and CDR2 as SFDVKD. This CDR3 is CATSDPGGQGESQETQYF. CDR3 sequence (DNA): TGTGCCACCAGTGACCCAGGTGGACAGGGAGAGTCCCAAGAGACCCAGTACTTC.

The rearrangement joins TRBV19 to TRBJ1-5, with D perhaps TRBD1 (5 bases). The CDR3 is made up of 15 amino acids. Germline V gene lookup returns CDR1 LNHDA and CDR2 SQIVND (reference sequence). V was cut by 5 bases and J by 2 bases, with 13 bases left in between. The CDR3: CASSDSGIGNQPQHF. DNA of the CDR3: TGTGCCAGTAGTGATTCAGGGATCGGCAATCAGCCCCAGCATTTT.

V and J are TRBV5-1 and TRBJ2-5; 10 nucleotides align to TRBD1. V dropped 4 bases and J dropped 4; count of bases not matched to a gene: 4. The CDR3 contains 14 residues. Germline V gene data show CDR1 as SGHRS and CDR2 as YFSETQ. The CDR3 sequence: CASSMGQGRETQYF. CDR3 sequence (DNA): TGCGCCAGCAGCATGGGACAGGGGCGAGAGACCCAGTACTTC.

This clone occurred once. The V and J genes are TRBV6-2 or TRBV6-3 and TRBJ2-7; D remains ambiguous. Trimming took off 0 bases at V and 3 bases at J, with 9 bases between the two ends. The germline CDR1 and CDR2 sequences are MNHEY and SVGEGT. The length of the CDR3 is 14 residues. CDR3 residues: CASSYSSSYYEQYV. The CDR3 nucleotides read TGTGCCAGCAGTTACTCGAGCAGTTACTACGAGCAGTACGTC.

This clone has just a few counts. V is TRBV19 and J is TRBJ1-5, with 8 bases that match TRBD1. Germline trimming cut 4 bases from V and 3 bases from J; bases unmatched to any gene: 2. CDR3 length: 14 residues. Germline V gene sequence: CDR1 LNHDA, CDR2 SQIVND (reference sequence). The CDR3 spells CASSTDRVNQPQHF. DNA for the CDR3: TGTGCCAGTAGTACGGACAGGGTCAATCAGCCCCAGCATTTT.

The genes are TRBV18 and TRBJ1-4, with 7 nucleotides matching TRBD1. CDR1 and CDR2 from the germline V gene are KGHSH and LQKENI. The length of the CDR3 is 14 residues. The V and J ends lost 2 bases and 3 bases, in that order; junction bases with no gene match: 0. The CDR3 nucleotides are TGTGCCAGCTCACCAGACAGGGCTAATGAAAAACTGTTTTTT. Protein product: CASSPDRANEKLFF. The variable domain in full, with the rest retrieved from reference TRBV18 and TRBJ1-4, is NAGVMQNPRHLVRRRGQEARLRCSPMKGHSHVYWYRQLPEEGLKFMVYLQKENIIDESGMPKERFSAEFPKEGPSILRIQQVVRGDSAAYFCASSPDRANEKLFFGSGTQLSVL.

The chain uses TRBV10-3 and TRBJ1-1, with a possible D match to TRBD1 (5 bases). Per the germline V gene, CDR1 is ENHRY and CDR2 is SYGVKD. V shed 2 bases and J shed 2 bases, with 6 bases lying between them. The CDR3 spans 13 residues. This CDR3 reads CAISEDSNTEAFF. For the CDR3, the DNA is TGTGCCATCAGTGAGGACAGTAACACTGAAGCTTTCTTT.

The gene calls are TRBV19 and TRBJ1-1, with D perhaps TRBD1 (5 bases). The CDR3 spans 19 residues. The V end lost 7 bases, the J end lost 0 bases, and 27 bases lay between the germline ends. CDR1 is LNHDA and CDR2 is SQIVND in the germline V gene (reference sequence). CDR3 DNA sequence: TGTGCCAGTACCGCGAGACCCTGGTTGGGGGTCCCCATGAACACTGAAGCTTTCTTT. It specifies CASTARPWLGVPMNTEAFF.

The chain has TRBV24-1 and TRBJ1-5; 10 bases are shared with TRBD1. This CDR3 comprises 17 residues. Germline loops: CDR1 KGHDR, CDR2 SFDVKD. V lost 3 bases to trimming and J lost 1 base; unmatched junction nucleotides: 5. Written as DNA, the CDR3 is TGTGCCACCAGTGATCCTTCGACAGGGGGCAGCAATCAGCCCCAGCATTTT. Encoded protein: CATSDPSTGGSNQPQHF.

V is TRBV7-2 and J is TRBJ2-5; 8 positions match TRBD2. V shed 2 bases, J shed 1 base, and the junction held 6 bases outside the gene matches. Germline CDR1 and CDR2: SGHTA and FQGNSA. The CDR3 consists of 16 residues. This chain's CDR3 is CASSLQAGGLQETQYF. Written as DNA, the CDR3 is TGTGCCAGCAGCTTACAGGCGGGGGGCCTCCAAGAGACCCAGTACTTC.